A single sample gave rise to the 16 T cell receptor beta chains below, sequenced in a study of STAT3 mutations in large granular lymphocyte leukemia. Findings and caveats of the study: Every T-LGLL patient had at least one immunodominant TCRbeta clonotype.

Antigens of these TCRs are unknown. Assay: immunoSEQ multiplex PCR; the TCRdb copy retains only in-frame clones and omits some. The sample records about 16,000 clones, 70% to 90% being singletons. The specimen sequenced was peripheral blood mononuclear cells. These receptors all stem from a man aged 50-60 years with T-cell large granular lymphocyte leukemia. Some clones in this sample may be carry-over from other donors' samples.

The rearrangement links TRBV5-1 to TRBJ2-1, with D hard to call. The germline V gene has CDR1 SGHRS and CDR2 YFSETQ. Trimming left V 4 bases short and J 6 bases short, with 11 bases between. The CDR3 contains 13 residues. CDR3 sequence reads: CASSLQQLNEQFF. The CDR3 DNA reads TGCGCCAGCAGCCTACAGCAACTCAATGAGCAGTTCTTC.

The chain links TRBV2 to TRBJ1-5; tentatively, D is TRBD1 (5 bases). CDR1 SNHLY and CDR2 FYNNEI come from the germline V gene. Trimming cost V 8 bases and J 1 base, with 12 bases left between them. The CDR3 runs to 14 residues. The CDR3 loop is CASCGGGSNQPQHF. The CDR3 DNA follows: TGTGCCAGCTGTGGGGGGGGAAGCAATCAGCCCCAGCATTTT.

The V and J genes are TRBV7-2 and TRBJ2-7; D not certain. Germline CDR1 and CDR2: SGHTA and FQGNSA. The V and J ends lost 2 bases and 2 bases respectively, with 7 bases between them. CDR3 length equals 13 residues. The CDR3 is CASSLNLAYEQYF. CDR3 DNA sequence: TGTGCCAGCAGCTTAAACCTAGCCTACGAGCAGTACTTC.

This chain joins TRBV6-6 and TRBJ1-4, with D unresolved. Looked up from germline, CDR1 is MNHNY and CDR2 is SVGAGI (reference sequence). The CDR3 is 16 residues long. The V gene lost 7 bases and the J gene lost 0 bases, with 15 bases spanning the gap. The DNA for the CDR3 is TGTGCCAGCAATAAATTCGGGGTGCCAACTAATGAAAAACTGTTTTTT. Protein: CASNKFGVPTNEKLFF.

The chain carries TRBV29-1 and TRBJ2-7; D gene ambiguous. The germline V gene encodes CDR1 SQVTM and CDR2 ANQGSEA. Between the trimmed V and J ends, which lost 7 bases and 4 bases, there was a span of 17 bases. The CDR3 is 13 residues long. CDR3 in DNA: TGCAGCGCCCTTACAGCAGACAAATACGAGCAGTACTTC. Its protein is CSALTADKYEQYF.

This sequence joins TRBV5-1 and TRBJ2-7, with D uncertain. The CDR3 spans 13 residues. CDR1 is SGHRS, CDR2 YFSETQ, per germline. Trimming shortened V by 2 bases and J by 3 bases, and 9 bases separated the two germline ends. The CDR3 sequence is CASSFRRRYEQYF. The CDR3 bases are TGCGCCAGCAGCTTTCGGCGGCGCTACGAGCAGTACTTC.

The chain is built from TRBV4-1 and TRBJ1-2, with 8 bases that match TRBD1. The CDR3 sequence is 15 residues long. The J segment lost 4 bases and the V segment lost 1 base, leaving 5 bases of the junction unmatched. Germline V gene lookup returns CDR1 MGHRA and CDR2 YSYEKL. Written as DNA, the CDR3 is TGCGCCAGCAGCCAAGGGACAGGGTTGATCTATGGCTACACCTTC. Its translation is CASSQGTGLIYGYTF.

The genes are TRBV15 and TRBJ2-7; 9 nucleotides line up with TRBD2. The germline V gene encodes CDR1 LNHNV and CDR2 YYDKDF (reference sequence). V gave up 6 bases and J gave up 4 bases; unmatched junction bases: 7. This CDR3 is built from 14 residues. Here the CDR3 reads CATRAAGGSYEQYF. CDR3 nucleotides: TGTGCCACCAGGGCGGCGGGAGGGTCTTACGAGCAGTACTTC.

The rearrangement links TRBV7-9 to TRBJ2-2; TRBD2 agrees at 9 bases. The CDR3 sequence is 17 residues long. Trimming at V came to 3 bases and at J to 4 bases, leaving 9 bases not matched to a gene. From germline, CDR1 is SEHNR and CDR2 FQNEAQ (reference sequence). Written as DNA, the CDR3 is TGTGCCAGCAGCTTTAGTAGCGGGGGAATTCGCACCGGGGAGCTGTTTTTT. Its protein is CASSFSSGGIRTGELFF.

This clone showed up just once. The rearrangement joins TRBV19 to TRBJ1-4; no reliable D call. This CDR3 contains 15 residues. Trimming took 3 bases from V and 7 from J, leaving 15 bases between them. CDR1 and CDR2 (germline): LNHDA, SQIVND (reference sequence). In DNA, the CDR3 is TGTGCCAGTAGTATTGGGCAGGCCGCAGGTGAAAAACTGTTTTTT. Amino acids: CASSIGQAAGEKLFF. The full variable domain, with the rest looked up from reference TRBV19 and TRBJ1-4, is DGGITQSPKYLFRKEGQNVTLSCEQNLNHDAMYWYRQDPGQGLRLIYYSQIVNDFQKGDIAEGYSVSREKKESFPLTVTSAQKNPTAFYLCASSIGQAAGEKLFFGSGTQLSVL.

The CDR3, as DNA: TGTGCCAGCAGCCAAGAATTACGTTCGGTTACGGGTAACACCGGGGAGCTGTTTTTT. This sequence encodes CASSQELRSVTGNTGELFF. The chain is built from TRBV4-2 and TRBJ2-2; D is unresolved. Germline CDR1 and CDR2: LGHNA and YNFKEQ. There are 19 residues in the CDR3. Trimming shortened V by 0 bases and J by 2 bases, and 19 bases separated the two germline ends.

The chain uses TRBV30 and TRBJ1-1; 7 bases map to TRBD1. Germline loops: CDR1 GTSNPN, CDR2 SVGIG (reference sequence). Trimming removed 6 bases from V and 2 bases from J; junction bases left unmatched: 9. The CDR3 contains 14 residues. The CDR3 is CACRQNRGNTEAFF. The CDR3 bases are TGTGCCTGCAGACAAAACAGGGGAAACACTGAAGCTTTCTTT.

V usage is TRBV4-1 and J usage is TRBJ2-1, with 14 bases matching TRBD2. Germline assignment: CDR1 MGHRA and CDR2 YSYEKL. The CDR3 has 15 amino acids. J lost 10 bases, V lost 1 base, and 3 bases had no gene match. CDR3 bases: TGCGCCAGCAGCCAAGCGAGACTAGCGGGGGGGGAGCAGTTCTTC. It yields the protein CASSQARLAGGEQFF.

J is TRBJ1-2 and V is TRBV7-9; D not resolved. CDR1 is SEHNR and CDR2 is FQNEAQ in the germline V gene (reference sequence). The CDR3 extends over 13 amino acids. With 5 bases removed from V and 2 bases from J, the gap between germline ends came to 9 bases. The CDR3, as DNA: TGTGCCAGCAGCATTGCGGTCAACTATGGCTACACCTTC. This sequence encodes CASSIAVNYGYTF.

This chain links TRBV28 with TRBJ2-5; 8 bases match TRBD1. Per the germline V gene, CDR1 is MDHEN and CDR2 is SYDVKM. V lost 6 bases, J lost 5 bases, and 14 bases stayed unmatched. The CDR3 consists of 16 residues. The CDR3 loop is CASRRTRQGYGETQYF. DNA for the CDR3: TGTGCCAGCAGACGGACCCGACAGGGGTACGGGGAGACCCAGTACTTC.

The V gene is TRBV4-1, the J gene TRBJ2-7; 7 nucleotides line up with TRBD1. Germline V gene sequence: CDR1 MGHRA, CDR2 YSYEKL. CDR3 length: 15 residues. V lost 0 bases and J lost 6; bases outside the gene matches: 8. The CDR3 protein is CASSQDGTGAAEQYF. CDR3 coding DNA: TGCGCCAGCAGCCAAGATGGAACAGGGGCGGCCGAGCAGTACTTC.